This TCR beta chain was documented in a study of blood T cells in healthy people across ages (dated by TCRdb to the mid-2010s). Regarding the complete study: In model experiments, template switching captured roughly one uniquely barcoded TCR beta cDNA molecule for every two T cells. The study measured age-related changes in TCR beta repertoire diversity using deep sequencing normalized with unique cDNA molecular identifiers. The donors were divided into four age groups: young (average about 16 years), middle-aged (almost 40), aged (about 60) and long-lived (roughly 88). Donors of different ages were randomly distributed across sequencing lanes to avoid experimental bias. The study analyzed two additional independent replicas of 1 million unique cDNA reads from the same blood draw for two donors, one aged 18 to 30 and one aged 80 or older.

The receptor library was made with 5' RACE. The run used an Illumina HiSeq 2500. A second about 7 to 11 cycle PCR used a sample-barcoded 5' primer and a J-beta primer mix. A template-switch 5' adaptor carrying 12 random nucleotides introduced a unique molecular identifier onto each TCR beta cDNA molecule. Each sample yielded at least 3 million CDR3-containing paired-end reads. First-strand cDNA synthesis was performed from all RNA using the Mint cDNA synthesis kit, with priming by a TRBC-specific oligonucleotide. Following uracil-DNA glycosylase treatment, a first 18-cycle PCR with universal primers M1SS and BC2_uni_R was performed on all cDNA. As for how the authors treated the data: For normalization, 1 million high-quality reads were randomly selected from each sample, with every read carrying a distinct molecular identifier. Reads with shared molecular identifiers were discarded instead of being binned into consensus sequences. MiTCR, with a Q25 quality threshold and the strictest error-elimination algorithm, was used for CDR3 identification, clonotype clustering and error correction. A nonparametric unseen species model using Euler transformation provided a lower-bound estimate of total TCR beta diversity. The raw public reads went through TCRdb reprocessing: fastp at Q25, MiXCR clone calling, in-frame beta chains kept. Every distinct CDR3 protein forms one entry, paired with its most common genes and DNA. These V and J calls rely on TCRdb rather than the paper's analysis. For this sample there are around 1,700,000 distinct CDR3 sequences; roughly 28% appear just once. The top ten clones comprise over 7% of the sample.

The germline V gene encodes CDR1 MNHNY and CDR2 SVGAGI (reference sequence). The CDR3 has 12 amino acids, counting the end cysteine and phenylalanine. Here the CDR3 DNA is all that survives: 36 bases in frame from base 1. Deletion took 7 bases off V and 3 bases off J, with a span of 9 bases between the germline ends. The donors were around 39 Caucasian individuals from Russia, aged roughly 6 to 100 years, who were systemically healthy. Each donor gave about 9.7 milliliters of peripheral blood, drawn into EDTA-treated Vacutainer tubes. Ficoll-Paque density-gradient centrifugation was used to isolate PBMCs, with at least 7 million per sample. Total RNA, at least 6 micrograms per sample, was extracted from PBMCs with Trizol reagent. The percentages of naive CD45RAhigh/CD27high T cells were determined by flow cytometry on a PBMC aliquot from every donor. About this clonotype itself: Which antigen it targets is not known. No clone much larger than this one lies a single base away; base qualities are absent.

Broader findings and caveats from the paper: Estimates of total diversity based on one million sequenced T cells were regarded as lower bounds and as underestimates. Since profiling was done on bulk unsorted PBMCs, naive and antigen-experienced compartments could not be conclusively compared. Because donor CMV infection status was unknown, age-related changes in expanded clonotypes were potentially confounded. The long-lived group showed more naive CD4+ T cells, fewer expanded clones and increased TCR diversity than the aged group, suggesting age selection. Observed TCR beta diversity per million T cells fell roughly linearly with age, and a significant reduction was already apparent by age roughly 40. The percentage of naive T cells measured by flow cytometry correlated strongly with observed TCR beta diversity.

The source material was blood. The sequence was obtained from a woman aged 25 to 39 in good health. The V and J genes are TRBV6-6 and TRBJ1-2; a tentative D match to TRBD1 spans 6 bases. The CDR3 reads as follows: CASKGGHYGYTF. The base sequence is TGTGCCAGCAAGGGGGGTCACTATGGCTACACCTTC.